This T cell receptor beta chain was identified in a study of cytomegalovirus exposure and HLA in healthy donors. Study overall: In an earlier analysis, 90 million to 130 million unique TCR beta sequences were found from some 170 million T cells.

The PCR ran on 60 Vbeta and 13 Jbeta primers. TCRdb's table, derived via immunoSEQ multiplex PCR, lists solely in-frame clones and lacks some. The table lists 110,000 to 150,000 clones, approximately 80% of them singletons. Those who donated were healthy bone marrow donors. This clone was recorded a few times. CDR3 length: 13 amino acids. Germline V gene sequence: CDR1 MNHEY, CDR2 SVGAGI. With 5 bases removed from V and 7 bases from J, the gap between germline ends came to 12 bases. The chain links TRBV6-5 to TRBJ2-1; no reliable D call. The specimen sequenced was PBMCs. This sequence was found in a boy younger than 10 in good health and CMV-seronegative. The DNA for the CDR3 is TGTGCCAGCAGTCTCGTGTACGGGAATGAGCAGTTCTTC. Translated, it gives CASSLVYGNEQFF.